This T cell receptor beta chain was sequenced for a study of cytomegalovirus exposure and HLA in healthy donors. Study summary: Membership in the Caucasian-associated ancestry cluster was found for 81% of nearly 400 genotyped donors. Findings and limits, study-wide: In all likelihood, a cluster of highly shared sequence variants was a sequencing artifact.

The PCR ran on 60 Vbeta and 13 Jbeta primers. Data came from immunoSEQ multiplex PCR; TCRdb stores just in-frame clones and leaves some out. Of roughly 220,000 clones in the sample, 80% to 85% are singletons; the top ten hold 2.5% to 3.5%. Concerning this clone itself: The antigen remains undetermined.

Germline values: CDR1 SGHVS, CDR2 FQNEAQ. The CDR3 is made up of 11 amino acids. V was shortened by 0 bases and J by 13 bases, with 9 bases between the two germline ends. The sequence was collected from a woman between 40 and 55 years old in good health and CMV-seronegative. The rearrangement joins TRBV7-8 to TRBJ1-2; D gene unclear. The sequenced sample was PBMCs. The DNA for the CDR3 is TGTGCCAGCAGCTTAGCGGGCCCTTCCACCTTC. It translates to CASSLAGPSTF.